One T cell receptor beta chain is described in this entry. Its matching antigen is unknown. This sample stems from a study of cytomegalovirus exposure and HLA in healthy donors. Trimming took 4 bases from V and 3 from J, leaving 16 bases between them. The CDR3 covers 15 residues. Germline V lookup: CDR1 SGHKS, CDR2 YYEKEE (reference sequence). Notes on the study in general: Some V segments could not be told apart, so they were left out, TRBV6-2 and TRBV6-3 among them. Fewer than 200 TCR beta chains were listed as cytomegalovirus-associated. In vitro testing confirmed a few CMV-associated chains as specific for CMV antigens.

Primers: 60 Vbeta forward and 13 Jbeta reverse. Clones were sequenced by immunoSEQ multiplex PCR, and TCRdb holds only the in-frame ones, with some missing. Here the sample spans about 270,000 clones, more than 80% being singletons. The clonotype was recovered from a man in his forties in good health and CMV-seropositive. The sequencing input was PBMCs. The J gene is TRBJ1-1, the V gene TRBV5-5; no clear D gene. The CDR3 spells CASSGVGKTDTEAFF. Written as DNA, the CDR3 is TGTGCCAGCAGCGGGGTCGGGAAAACTGACACTGAAGCTTTCTTT.